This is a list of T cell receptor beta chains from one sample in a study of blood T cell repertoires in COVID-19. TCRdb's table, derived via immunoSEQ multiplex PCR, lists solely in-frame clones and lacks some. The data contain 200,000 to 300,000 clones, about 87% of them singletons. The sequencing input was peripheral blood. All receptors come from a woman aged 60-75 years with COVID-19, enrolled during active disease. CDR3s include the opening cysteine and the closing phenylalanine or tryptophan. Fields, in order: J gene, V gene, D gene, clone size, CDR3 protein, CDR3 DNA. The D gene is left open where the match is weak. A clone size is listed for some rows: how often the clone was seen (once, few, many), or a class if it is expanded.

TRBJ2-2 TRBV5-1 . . CASSLELRSTGELFF TGCGCCAGCAGCCTTGAGCTAAGGAGCACCGGGGAGCTGTTTTTT
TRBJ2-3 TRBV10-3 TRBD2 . CATGLGPTDTQYF TGTGCCACCGGACTAGGGCCCACAGATACGCAGTATTTT
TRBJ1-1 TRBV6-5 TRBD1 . CASRTPQGGAFF TGTGCCAGCAGGACCCCACAGGGGGGGGCTTTCTTT
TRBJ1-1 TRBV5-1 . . CASSWRGGTMNTEAFF TGCGCCAGCAGCTGGAGAGGCGGCACCATGAACACTGAAGCTTTCTTT
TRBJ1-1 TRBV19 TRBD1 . CASSWGTGNTEAFF TGTGCCAGTAGTTGGGGGACAGGGAACACTGAAGCTTTCTTT
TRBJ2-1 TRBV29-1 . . CSDFDRTRNEQFF TGCAGCGACTTTGACAGGACCCGCAATGAGCAGTTCTTC
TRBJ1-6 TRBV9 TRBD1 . CASSVLPGQGEPLHF TGTGCCAGCAGCGTCCTCCCGGGACAGGGTGAACCCCTCCACTTT
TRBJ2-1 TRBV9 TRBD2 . CASSVATSGLYNEQFF TGTGCCAGCAGCGTAGCCACTAGCGGGCTTTACAATGAGCAGTTCTTC
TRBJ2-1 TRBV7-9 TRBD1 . CASLPGTGDRDEQFF TGTGCCAGCCTACCGGGGACAGGGGATAGGGATGAGCAGTTCTTC
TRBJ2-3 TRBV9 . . CASSATETSTDTQYF TGTGCCAGCAGCGCAACAGAAACTAGCACAGATACGCAGTATTTT
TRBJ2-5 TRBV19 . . CASSIGLGDQETQYF TGTGCCAGTAGTATAGGTCTAGGAGACCAAGAGACCCAGTACTTC
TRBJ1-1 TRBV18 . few CASSPIQGERAFF TGTGCCAGCTCACCGATACAGGGAGAAAGAGCTTTCTTT
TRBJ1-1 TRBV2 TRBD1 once CASSQTDRTKAFF TGTGCCAGCAGCCAAACGGACAGGACGAAGGCTTTCTTT
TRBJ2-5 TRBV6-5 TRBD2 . CASSTQREYQETQYF TGTGCCAGCAGTACCCAGCGGGAGTACCAAGAGACCCAGTACTTC
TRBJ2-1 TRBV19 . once CASGITGSAEQFF TGTGCCAGTGGCATCACGGGATCGGCTGAGCAGTTCTTC
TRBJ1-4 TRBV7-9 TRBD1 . CASSLWTGVEKLFF TGTGCCAGCAGTCTCTGGACAGGGGTAGAAAAACTGTTTTTT
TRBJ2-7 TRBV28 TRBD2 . CASSTPGGGSPYEQYF TGTGCCAGCAGTACCCCGGGAGGGGGGTCCCCCTACGAGCAGTACTTC
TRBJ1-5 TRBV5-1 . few CASSPGGFNQPQHF TGCGCCAGCAGCCCGGGGGGGTTTAATCAGCCCCAGCATTTT
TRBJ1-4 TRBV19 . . CASSMVAGSNEKLFF TGTGCCAGTAGTATGGTGGCGGGGTCTAATGAAAAACTGTTTTTT
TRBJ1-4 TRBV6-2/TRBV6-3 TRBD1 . CASSPGQHNEKLFF TGTGCCAGCAGCCCGGGACAGCATAATGAAAAACTGTTTTTT